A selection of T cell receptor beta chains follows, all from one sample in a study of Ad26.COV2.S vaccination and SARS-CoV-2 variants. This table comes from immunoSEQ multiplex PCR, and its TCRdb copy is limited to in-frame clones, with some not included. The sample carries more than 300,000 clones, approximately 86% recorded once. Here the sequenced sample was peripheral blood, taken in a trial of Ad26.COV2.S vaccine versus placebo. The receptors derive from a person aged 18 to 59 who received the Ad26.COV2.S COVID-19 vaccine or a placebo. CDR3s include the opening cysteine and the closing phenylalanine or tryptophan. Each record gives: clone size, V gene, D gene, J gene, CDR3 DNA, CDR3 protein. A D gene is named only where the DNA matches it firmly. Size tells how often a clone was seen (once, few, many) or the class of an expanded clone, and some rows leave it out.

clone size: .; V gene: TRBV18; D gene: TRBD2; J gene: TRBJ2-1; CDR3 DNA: TGTGCCAGCTCCCCCTACCACCCTAGCGGGAGTATCAATGAGCAGTTCTTC; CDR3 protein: CASSPYHPSGSINEQFF
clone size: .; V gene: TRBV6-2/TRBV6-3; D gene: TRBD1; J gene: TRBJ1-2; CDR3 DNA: TGTGCCAGCAGTTACCCCGGACAGGGCCACTATGGCTACACCTTC; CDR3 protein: CASSYPGQGHYGYTF
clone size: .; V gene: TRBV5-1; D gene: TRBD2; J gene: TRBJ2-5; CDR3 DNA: TGCGCCAGCAGCTTTCCGGGACTAGCGGGGCAAGAGACCCAGTACTTC; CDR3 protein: CASSFPGLAGQETQYF
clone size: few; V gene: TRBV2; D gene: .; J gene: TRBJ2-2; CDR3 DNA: TGTGCCAGCAGTCCTATCAGGGAAACCGGGGAGCTGTTTTTT; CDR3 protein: CASSPIRETGELFF
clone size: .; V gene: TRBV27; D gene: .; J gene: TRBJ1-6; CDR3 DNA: TGTGCCAGCAGTTTAACGGGACGACGGGCAAGCTCCTATAATTCACCCCTCCACTTT; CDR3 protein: CASSLTGRRASSYNSPLHF
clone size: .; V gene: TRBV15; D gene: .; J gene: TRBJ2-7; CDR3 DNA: TGTGCCACCAGCAGAGATCGGGGGATACACGAGCAGTACTTC; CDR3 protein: CATSRDRGIHEQYF
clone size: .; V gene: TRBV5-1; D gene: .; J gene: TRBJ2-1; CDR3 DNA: TGCGCCAGCACCGAAGGACTACAGGGAAATGAGCAGTTCTTC; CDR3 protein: CASTEGLQGNEQFF
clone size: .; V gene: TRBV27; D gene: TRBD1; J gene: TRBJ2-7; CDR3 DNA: TGTGCCAGCAGTCCTCACTACCTGGACAGGGGAGGCCCCCTCTACGAGCAGTACTTC; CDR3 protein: CASSPHYLDRGGPLYEQYF
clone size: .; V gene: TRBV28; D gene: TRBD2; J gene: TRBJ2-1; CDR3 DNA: TGTGCCCTGACTAGCGGTAACAATGAGCAGTTCTTC; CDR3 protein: CALTSGNNEQFF
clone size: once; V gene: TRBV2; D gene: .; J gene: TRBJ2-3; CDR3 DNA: TGTGCCAGCAGCGAGCGGCCCCTCACAGATACGCAGTATTTT; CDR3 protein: CASSERPLTDTQYF
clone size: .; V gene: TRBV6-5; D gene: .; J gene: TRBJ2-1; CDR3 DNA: TGTGCCAGCAGCTACCAGGGCAGCAATGAGCAGTTCTTC; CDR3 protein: CASSYQGSNEQFF
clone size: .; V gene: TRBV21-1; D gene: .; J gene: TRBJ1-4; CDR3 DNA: TGTGCCAGCAGCAAAGAAGGGTCGGGGGTGCCAACTAATGAAAAACTGTTTTTT; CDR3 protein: CASSKEGSGVPTNEKLFF
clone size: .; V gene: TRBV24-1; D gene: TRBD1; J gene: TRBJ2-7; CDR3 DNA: TGTGCCACCAGTGAGGCCGGGACAGGGAACTACGAGCAGTACTTC; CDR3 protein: CATSEAGTGNYEQYF
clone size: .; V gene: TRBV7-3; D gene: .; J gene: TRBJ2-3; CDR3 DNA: TGTGCCAGCAGCCCAGTGGGGGGAACAGATACGCAGTATTTT; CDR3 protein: CASSPVGGTDTQYF
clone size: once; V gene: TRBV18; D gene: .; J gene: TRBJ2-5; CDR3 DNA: TGTGCCAGCTCACCCGGGACCATCGGGGAGACCCAGTACTTC; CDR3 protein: CASSPGTIGETQYF
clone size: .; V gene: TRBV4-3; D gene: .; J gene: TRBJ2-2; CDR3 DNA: TGCGCCAGCAGCCAAGGCTTCCCCGGGGAGCTGTTTTTT; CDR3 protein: CASSQGFPGELFF
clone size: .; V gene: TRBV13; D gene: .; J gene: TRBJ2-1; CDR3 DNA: TGTGCCAGCAGCACACTTGAGGAGCAGTTCTTC; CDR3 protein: CASSTLEEQFF
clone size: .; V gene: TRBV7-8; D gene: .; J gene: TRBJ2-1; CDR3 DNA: TGTGCCAGCAGCCCCCAGGTGTCCTACAATGAGCAGTTCTTC; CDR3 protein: CASSPQVSYNEQFF
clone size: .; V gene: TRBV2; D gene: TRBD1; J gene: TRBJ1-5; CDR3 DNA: TGTGCCAGCAGTCGGGACAGGGGTGATCAGCCCCAGCATTTT; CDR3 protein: CASSRDRGDQPQHF
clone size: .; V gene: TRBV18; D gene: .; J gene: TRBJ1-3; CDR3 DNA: TGTGCCAGCTCACCATCCGGGGAGGGGACTGGAAACACCATATATTTT; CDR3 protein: CASSPSGEGTGNTIYF
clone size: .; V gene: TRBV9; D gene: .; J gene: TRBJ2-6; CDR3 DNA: TGTGCCAGCACCCTAGGTGCAGGGACTTTCTCTGGGGCCAACGTCCTGACTTTC; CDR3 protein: CASTLGAGTFSGANVLTF
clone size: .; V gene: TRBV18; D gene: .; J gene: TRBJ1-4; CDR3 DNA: TGTGCCAGCTCTCGTCAGCGTGCAACTAATGAAAAACTGTTTTTT; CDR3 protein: CASSRQRATNEKLFF
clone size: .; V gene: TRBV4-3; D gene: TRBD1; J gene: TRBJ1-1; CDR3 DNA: TGCGCCAGCAGCATTAGCCGGACAGGGGCCGGTGGGGCTTTCTTT; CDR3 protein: CASSISRTGAGGAFF
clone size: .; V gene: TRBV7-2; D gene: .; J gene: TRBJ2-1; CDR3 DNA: TGTGCCAGCAGCTTAGCGCTCCCCCTGGGGGGCGGAGCCCGTTACAATGAGCAGTTCTTC; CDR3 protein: CASSLALPLGGGARYNEQFF
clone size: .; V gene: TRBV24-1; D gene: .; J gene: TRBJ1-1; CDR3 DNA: TGTGCCACCAGTTCCTCCGGGCCTGGGGGCACTGAAGCTTTCTTT; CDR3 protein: CATSSSGPGGTEAFF
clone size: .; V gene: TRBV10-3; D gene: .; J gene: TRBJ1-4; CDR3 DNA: TGTGCCATCAGTGAGACAGGGTCGGGTAATTTTGAAAAACTGTTTTTT; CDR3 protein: CAISETGSGNFEKLFF